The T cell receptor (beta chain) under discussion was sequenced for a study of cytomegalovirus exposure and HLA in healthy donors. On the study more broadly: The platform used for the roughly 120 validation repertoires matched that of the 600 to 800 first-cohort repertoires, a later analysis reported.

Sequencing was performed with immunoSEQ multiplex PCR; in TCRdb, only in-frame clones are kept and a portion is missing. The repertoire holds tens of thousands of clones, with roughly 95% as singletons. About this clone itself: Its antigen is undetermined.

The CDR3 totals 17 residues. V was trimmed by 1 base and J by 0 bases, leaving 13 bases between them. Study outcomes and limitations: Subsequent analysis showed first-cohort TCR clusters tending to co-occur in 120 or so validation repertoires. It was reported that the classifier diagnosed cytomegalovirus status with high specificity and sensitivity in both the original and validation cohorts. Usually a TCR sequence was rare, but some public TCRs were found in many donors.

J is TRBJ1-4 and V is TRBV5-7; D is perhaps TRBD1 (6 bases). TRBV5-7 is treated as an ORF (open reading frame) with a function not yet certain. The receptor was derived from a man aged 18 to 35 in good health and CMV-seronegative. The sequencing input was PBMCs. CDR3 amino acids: CASSLLGGGATNEKLFF. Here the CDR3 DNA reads TGTGCCAGCAGCTTGTTAGGGGGGGGTGCAACTAATGAAAAACTGTTTTTT.